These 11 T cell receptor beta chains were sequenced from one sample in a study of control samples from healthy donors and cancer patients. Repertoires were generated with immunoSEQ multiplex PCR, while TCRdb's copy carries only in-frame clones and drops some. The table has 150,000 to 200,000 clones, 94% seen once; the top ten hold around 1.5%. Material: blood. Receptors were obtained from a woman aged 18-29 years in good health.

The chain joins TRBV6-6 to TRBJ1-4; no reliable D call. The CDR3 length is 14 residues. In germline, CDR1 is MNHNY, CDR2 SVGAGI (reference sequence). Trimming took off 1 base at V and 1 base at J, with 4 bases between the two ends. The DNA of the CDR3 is TGTGCCAGCAGTTACTGGGGAACTAATGAAAAACTGTTTTTT. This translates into CASSYWGTNEKLFF.

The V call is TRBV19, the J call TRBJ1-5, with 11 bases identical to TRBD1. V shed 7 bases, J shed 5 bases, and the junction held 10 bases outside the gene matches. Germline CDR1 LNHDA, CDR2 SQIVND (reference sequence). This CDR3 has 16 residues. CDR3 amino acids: CASTPGTGGKDQPQHF. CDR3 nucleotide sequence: TGTGCCAGTACCCCCGGGACAGGGGGAAAAGATCAGCCCCAGCATTTT.

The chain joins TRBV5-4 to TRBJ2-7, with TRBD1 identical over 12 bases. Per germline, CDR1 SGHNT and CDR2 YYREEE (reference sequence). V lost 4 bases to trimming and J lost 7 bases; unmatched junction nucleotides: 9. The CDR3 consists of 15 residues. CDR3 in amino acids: CASSLGTGGQGEQYF. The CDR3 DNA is TGTGCCAGCAGCCTTGGGACAGGGGGCCAGGGAGAGCAGTACTTC.

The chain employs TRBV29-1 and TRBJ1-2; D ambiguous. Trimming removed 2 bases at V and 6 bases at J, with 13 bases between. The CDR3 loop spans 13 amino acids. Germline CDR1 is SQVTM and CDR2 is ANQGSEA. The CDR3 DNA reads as TGCAGCGTTGAATTGTGGGATGGGAATGGCTACACCTTC. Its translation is CSVELWDGNGYTF.

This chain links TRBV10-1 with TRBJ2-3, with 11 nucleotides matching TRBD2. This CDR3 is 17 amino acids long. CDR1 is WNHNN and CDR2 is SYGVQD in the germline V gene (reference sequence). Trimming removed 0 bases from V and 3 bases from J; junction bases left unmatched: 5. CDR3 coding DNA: TGCGCCAGCAGTGAGTCGACTAGCGGGATGAGGACAGATACGCAGTATTTT. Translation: CASSESTSGMRTDTQYF.

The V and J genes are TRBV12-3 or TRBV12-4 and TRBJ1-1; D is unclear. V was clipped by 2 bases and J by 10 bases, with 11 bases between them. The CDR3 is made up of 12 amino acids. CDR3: CASSLIGIGAFF. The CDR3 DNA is TGTGCCAGCAGTTTAATTGGTATCGGAGCTTTCTTT.

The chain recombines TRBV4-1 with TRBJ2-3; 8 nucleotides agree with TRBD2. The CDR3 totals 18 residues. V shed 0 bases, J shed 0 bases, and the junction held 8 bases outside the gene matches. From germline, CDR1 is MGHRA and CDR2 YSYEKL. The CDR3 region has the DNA TGCGCCAGCAGCCAAGATCTGGGACTAGACCCTAGCACAGATACGCAGTATTTT. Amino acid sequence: CASSQDLGLDPSTDTQYF.

CDR3 protein: CASSPGGSGHNEQFF. The CDR3 DNA follows: TGTGCCAGCAGCCCCGGCGGTAGCGGCCACAATGAGCAGTTCTTC. The chain links TRBV7-2 to TRBJ2-1; D perhaps matches TRBD2 (6 bases). Germline assignment: CDR1 SGHTA and CDR2 FQGNSA. V shed 5 bases and J shed 5 bases, with 16 bases lying between them. The CDR3 totals 15 residues.

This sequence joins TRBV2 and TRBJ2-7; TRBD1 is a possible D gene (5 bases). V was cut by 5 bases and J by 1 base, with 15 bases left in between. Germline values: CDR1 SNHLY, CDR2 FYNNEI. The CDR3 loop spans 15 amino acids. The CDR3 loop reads CASSTHRLLSYEQYF. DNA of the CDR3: TGTGCCAGCAGTACCCACAGGTTACTATCCTACGAGCAGTACTTC. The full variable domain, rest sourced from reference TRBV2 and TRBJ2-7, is EPEVTQTPSHQVTQMGQEVILRCVPISNHLYFYWYRQILGQKVEFLVSFYNNEISEKSEIFDDQFSVERPDGSNFTLKIRSTKLEDSAMYFCASSTHRLLSYEQYFGPGTRLTVT.

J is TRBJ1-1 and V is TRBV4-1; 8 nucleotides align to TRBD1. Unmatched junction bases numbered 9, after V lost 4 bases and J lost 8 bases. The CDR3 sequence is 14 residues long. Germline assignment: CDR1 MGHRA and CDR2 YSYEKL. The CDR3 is CASSPPVRGPEAFF. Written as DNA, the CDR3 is TGCGCCAGCAGCCCCCCGGTCAGGGGGCCCGAAGCTTTCTTT.

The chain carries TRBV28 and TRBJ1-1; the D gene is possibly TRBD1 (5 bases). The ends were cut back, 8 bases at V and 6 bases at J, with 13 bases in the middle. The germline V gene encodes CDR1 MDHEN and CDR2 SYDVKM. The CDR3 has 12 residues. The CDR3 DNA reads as TGTGCCAGCGGCGACAGAAACGCTGAAGCTTTCTTT. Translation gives CASGDRNAEAFF. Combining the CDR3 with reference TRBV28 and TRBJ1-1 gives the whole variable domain DVKVTQSSRYLVKRTGEKVFLECVQDMDHENMFWYRQDPGLGLRLIYFSYDVKMKEKGDIPEGYSVSREKKERFSLILESASTNQTSMYLCASGDRNAEAFFGQGTRLTVV.